This T cell receptor beta chain emerged from a study of identical twins. General study findings and limits: Abundant beta clonotypes from cord blood bore fewer insertions; memory repertoires lacked this pattern.

With template switching, a universal primer site was added, and the cDNA carried unique molecular identifiers. TCRdb recomputed calls from the 5' RACE reads with MiXCR, one row per CDR3 protein. This sample has 250,000 or so distinct CDR3 sequences, with around 8.3% found just once. V dropped 1 base and J dropped 1 base, with 4 bases sitting between them. In germline, CDR1 is SQVTM, CDR2 ANQGSEA. The CDR3 totals 12 residues. This clonotype was picked up a small number of times. The target antigen is unknown. Healthy Caucasians provided all donations. The same sample was also used in a study of yellow fever vaccine responses in identical twins.

The sequence was obtained from a woman under 30 in good health. V is TRBV29-1 and J is TRBJ1-1; no firm D call. The sequenced sample consisted of CD8+ T cells sorted from blood. The CDR3 loop is CSVEGGNTEAFF. As DNA, the CDR3 is TGCAGCGTTGAAGGAGGGAACACTGAAGCTTTCTTT.